This TCR beta chain was sequenced during a study of spatial heterogeneity in lung cancer. The ends were cut back, 7 bases at V and 6 bases at J, with 22 bases in the middle. This CDR3 comprises 15 residues. Germline values: CDR1 SQVTM, CDR2 ANQGSEA. This clonotype was recorded at least ten times. Every TCR cDNA molecule carried a tag that served as a unique molecular identifier. TCRdb used MiXCR to reprocess the 5' RACE reads, holding one entry per CDR3 protein. Among some 30,000 distinct CDR3 sequences listed, over 5% were seen once. As to time point: blood at routine non-recurrence follow-up after resection. Sequencing of whole RNA from tumor, nontumor lung or frozen PBMC involved no sorting.

The chain employs TRBV29-1 and TRBJ2-1; D is unresolved. This specimen was PBMCs, taken at follow-up. The receptor comes from a female donor with early-stage non-small cell lung cancer. CDR3 loop: CSAQGYSLAPNEQFF. The CDR3, as DNA: TGCAGCGCCCAAGGGTACTCCCTGGCCCCCAATGAGCAGTTCTTC.